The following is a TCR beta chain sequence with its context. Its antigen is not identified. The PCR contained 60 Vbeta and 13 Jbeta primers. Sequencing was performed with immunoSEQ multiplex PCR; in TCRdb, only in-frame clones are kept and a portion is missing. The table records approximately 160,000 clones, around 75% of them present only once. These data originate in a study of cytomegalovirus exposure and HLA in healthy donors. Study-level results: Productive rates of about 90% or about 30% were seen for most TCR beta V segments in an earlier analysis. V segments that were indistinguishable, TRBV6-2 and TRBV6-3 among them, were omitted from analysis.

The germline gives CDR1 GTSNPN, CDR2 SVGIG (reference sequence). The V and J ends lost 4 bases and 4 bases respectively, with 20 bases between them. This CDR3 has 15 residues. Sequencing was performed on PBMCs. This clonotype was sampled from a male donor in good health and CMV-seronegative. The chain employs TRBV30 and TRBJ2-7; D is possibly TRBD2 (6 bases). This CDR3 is CAWNTSPTQRYEQYF. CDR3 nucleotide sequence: TGTGCCTGGAATACTAGCCCTACCCAACGGTACGAGCAGTACTTC.